The T cell receptor beta chain under discussion was sequenced for a study of T-cell reconstitution after alpha-beta-depleted transplantation in children. Looked up from germline, CDR1 is SNHLY and CDR2 is FYNNEI. Trimming cost V 7 bases and J 3 bases; bases outside gene matches: 10. The CDR3 has 17 amino acids. Library preparation (for TCRbeta) was performed with unique molecular identifiers. TCRdb used MiXCR to reprocess the PCR reads, holding one entry per CDR3 protein. The sample shows about 540,000 distinct CDR3 sequences, approximately 20% of them seen only once. This clonotype was observed a few times.

The clonotype originates from a human donor who donated a stem cell graft to a child with acute lymphoblastic leukemia. The chain employs TRBV2 and TRBJ2-7; the match to TRBD2 covers 15 bases. Sequencing used PBMCs from the stem cell graft donor, obtained from the stem cell graft. This CDR3 reads CASTPGLAGGKVYEQYF. The DNA of the CDR3 is TGTGCCAGCACTCCGGGACTAGCGGGAGGAAAAGTCTACGAGCAGTACTTC.